The source of this T cell receptor beta chain is a study of cytomegalovirus exposure and HLA in healthy donors. Whole-study context: The study placed about 86% of its approximately 360 genotyped donors in the Caucasian-associated ancestry cluster.

The CDR3 spans 16 residues. V lost 3 bases and J 2 bases, leaving 15 bases between the germline ends. PCR amplification relied on 60 Vbeta primers (plus 13 Jbeta primers). The repertoire was sequenced with immunoSEQ multiplex PCR; TCRdb's copy has only in-frame clones and lacks some. The sample records 180,000 or so clones, 80% to 90% being singletons. This receptor was taken from a man aged 18 to 30 in good health and CMV-seropositive. The chain couples TRBV23-1 to TRBJ2-3, with a weak D call TRBD2 (5 bases). TRBV23-1 is an open reading frame whose function is uncertain. What was sequenced was PBMCs. CDR3 in amino acids: CASSHPGFPFTDTQYF. CDR3 nucleotide sequence: TGCGCCAGCAGTCATCCGGGATTCCCATTCACAGATACGCAGTATTTT.